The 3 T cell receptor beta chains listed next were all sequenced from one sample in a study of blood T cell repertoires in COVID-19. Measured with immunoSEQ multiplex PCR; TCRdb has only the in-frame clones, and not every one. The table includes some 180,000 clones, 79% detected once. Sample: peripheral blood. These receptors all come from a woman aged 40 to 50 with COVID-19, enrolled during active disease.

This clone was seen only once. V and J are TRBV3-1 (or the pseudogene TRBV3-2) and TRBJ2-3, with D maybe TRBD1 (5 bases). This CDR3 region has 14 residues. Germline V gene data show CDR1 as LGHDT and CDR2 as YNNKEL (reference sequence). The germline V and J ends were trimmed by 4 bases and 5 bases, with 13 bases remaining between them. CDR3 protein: CASSLEWGQDTQYF. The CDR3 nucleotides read TGTGCCAGCAGCCTCGAATGGGGCCAAGATACGCAGTATTTT.

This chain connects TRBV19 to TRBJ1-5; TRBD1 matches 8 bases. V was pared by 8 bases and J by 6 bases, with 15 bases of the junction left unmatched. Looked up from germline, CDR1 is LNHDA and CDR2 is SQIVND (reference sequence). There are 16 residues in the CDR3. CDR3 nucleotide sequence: TGTGCCAGTTTCCATGGGGGACAGGTGATTTCTCAGCCCCAGCATTTT. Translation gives CASFHGGQVISQPQHF. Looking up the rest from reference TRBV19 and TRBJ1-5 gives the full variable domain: DGGITQSPKYLFRKEGQNVTLSCEQNLNHDAMYWYRQDPGQGLRLIYYSQIVNDFQKGDIAEGYSVSREKKESFPLTVTSAQKNPTAFYLCASFHGGQVISQPQHFGDGTRLSIL.

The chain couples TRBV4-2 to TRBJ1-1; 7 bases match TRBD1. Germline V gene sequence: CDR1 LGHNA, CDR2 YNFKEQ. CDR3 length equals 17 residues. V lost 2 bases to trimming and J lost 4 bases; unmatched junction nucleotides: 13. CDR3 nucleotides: TGTGCCAGCAGCCAATTCACCGGGACAGCCCAACTCACTGAAGCTTTCTTT. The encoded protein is CASSQFTGTAQLTEAFF.